This section outlines one T cell receptor beta chain sequence together with its context. Those enrolled, adults aged roughly 18 to 89 years, came from some 25 US areas. Assignments of participants to cohorts depended upon their own reported clinical history. TCRdb keeps only in-frame clones here, not all; method: immunoSEQ multiplex PCR. The sample holds 150,000 to 200,000 clones, 88% seen once. The sample originates from a study of blood T cell repertoires in COVID-19. In the study overall: Both acute and convalescent COVID-19 samples were obtained from the United States, Italy and Spain.

V was pared by 6 bases and J by 2 bases, with 7 bases between. This CDR3 contains 13 residues. Looked up from germline, CDR1 is MDHEN and CDR2 is SYDVKM. Sequenced sample: PBMCs or T cells enriched from blood (not recorded which). The sequence came from a woman aged 18-35 years who had recovered from COVID-19. The chain joins TRBV28 to TRBJ1-4, with D hard to call. CDR3 residues: CASRSYTNEKLFF. The CDR3 coding sequence is TGTGCCAGCAGATCTTATACTAATGAAAAACTGTTTTTT.